This T cell receptor (beta chain) is drawn from a study of blood T cell repertoires in COVID-19. TCRdb's table, derived via immunoSEQ multiplex PCR, lists solely in-frame clones and lacks some. This sample has about 350,000 clones; about 90% occur once, and the top ten carry more than 0.9%. The CDR3 is made up of 16 amino acids. V was trimmed by 5 bases and J by 3 bases, leaving 16 bases between them. Germline CDR1 is SGHAT and CDR2 is FQNNGV. This clone was recorded a few times. Sequencing input: PBMCs or T cells enriched from blood (not recorded which). This receptor was identified in a woman aged 30 to 39 who had recovered from COVID-19. The chain has TRBV11-2 and TRBJ1-4, with a possible D match to TRBD1 (5 bases). CDR3 residues: CASSPGEGEANEKLFF. The CDR3 nucleotides are TGTGCCAGCAGCCCGGGAGAAGGGGAAGCTAATGAAAAACTGTTTTTT.